These 21 T cell receptor beta chains originate from one sample sequenced in a study of OX40 agonist ivuxolimab in advanced cancers. TCRdb's copy holds only in-frame clones and misses some; the assay was immunoSEQ multiplex PCR. The table has around 24,000 clones, over 80% seen once. The material sequenced was CD4+ or CD8+ T cells sorted from blood, taken in a trial of the OX40 agonist ivuxolimab. These receptors were collected from an adult with an advanced solid tumor such as melanoma, head and neck, liver or kidney cancer.

The J gene is TRBJ2-5, the V gene TRBV5-1; D is ambiguous. The end of the DNA aligns better with TRBJ2-7, so the J call may be wrong. The CDR3 covers 13 residues. Looked up from germline, CDR1 is SGHRS and CDR2 is YFSETQ. The CDR3 DNA sequence: TGCGCCAGCAGCTTTGGCAGCGACTACGAGCAGTACTTC. This sequence encodes CASSFGSDYEQYF.

The chain links TRBV13 to TRBJ2-3, with 8 bases fitting TRBD2. V was pared by 4 bases and J by 2 bases, with 8 bases of the junction left unmatched. The V gene's germline CDR1 is PRHDT and CDR2 FYEKMQ (reference sequence). This CDR3 region has 16 residues. The CDR3 DNA reads TGTGCCAGCAGCTCAGGGACTAGATCGAACACAGATACGCAGTATTTT. Its protein product is CASSSGTRSNTDTQYF. Full variable domain (remainder filled in from reference TRBV13 and TRBJ2-3): AAGVIQSPRHLIKEKRETATLKCYPIPRHDTVYWYQQGPGQDPQFLISFYEKMQSDKGSIPDRFSAQQFSDYHSELNMSSLELGDSALYFCASSSGTRSNTDTQYFGPGTRLTVL.

This clone has a handful of counts. The rearrangement uses TRBV10-3 and TRBJ2-3; the match to TRBD1 covers 10 bases. Germline CDR1 and CDR2: ENHRY and SYGVKD. This CDR3 region has 15 residues. J gave up 3 bases and V 4 bases, and 4 bases lay outside the gene matches. CDR3 region: CAISGGTGVTDTQYF. CDR3 DNA: TGTGCCATCAGTGGCGGGACAGGGGTAACAGATACGCAGTATTTT.

CDR3 sequence (DNA): TGTGCCACCCGATGGGCCAACGTCCTGACTTTC. Its translation: CATRWANVLTF. This chain joins TRBV15 and TRBJ2-6; no firm D call. Trimming shortened V by 8 bases and J by 5 bases, and 4 bases separated the two germline ends. Germline-derived CDR1 and CDR2 are LNHNV and YYDKDF (reference sequence). The CDR3 length is 11 residues.

The chain links TRBV29-1 to TRBJ1-2; D is ambiguous. The CDR3 contains 14 residues. In germline, CDR1 is SQVTM, CDR2 ANQGSEA. Trimming took 3 bases from V and 3 from J, leaving 14 bases between them. The CDR3 nucleotides read TGCAGCGTTGAGGCGGGTGGGGTTCACTATGGCTACACCTTC. It is translated as CSVEAGGVHYGYTF.

The chain joins TRBV13 to TRBJ1-5; possibly TRBD1 for D (6 bases). The length of the CDR3 is 15 residues. Trimming shortened V by 0 bases and J by 7 bases, and 13 bases separated the two germline ends. From germline, CDR1 is PRHDT and CDR2 FYEKMQ (reference sequence). The CDR3 coding sequence is TGTGCCAGCAGCTTAGGGGCAGGGGTAAGACAGCCCCAGCATTTT. As protein: CASSLGAGVRQPQHF. The full variable domain, in which reference TRBV13 and TRBJ1-5 provide the parts outside the CDR3, is AAGVIQSPRHLIKEKRETATLKCYPIPRHDTVYWYQQGPGQDPQFLISFYEKMQSDKGSIPDRFSAQQFSDYHSELNMSSLELGDSALYFCASSLGAGVRQPQHFGDGTRLSIL.

The chain combines TRBV6-5 with TRBJ1-1; 9 positions match TRBD1. V dropped 7 bases and J dropped 6; count of bases not matched to a gene: 6. The CDR3 spans 13 residues. Germline assignment: CDR1 MNHEY and CDR2 SVGAGI. This CDR3 is CASTPGQGPEAFF. CDR3 coding DNA: TGTGCCAGCACTCCGGGACAGGGACCTGAAGCTTTCTTT.

The chain carries TRBV4-3 and TRBJ1-1, with TRBD1 identical over 7 bases. The V and J ends lost 4 bases and 3 bases, in that order; junction bases with no gene match: 8. The CDR3 is made up of 15 amino acids. The germline V gene has CDR1 LGHNA and CDR2 YSLEER. CDR3 DNA sequence: TGCGCCAGCAGCCTAGCACGAACAGGGGACACTGAAGCTTTCTTT. Translating gives CASSLARTGDTEAFF.

V is TRBV10-3 and J is TRBJ1-2; TRBD1 aligns across 7 bases. The ends lost 0 bases at V and 2 bases at J; junction bases unmatched: 6. Germline assignment: CDR1 ENHRY and CDR2 SYGVKD. The CDR3 loop spans 16 amino acids. In nucleotides, the CDR3 is TGTGCCATCAGTGAGTCTAATCCGGGACAGAACTATGGCTACACCTTC. Translated, it gives CAISESNPGQNYGYTF.

The V gene is TRBV6-1, the J gene TRBJ1-5, with a possible D match to TRBD1 (6 bases). CDR3 length: 15 amino acids. Germline V gene sequence: CDR1 MNHNS, CDR2 SASEGT. V was shortened by 4 bases and J by 3 bases, with 13 bases between the two germline ends. The CDR3 is CASSVDSSLNQPQHF. The CDR3 DNA follows: TGTGCCAGCAGTGTGGACAGTTCTCTCAATCAGCCCCAGCATTTT.

This clone was seen once. The chain recombines TRBV28 with TRBJ2-7; D ambiguous. The V gene lost 3 bases and the J gene lost 3 bases, with 9 bases spanning the gap. The CDR3 is made up of 13 amino acids. CDR1 is MDHEN, CDR2 SYDVKM, per germline. The CDR3 reads CASSFADRYEQYF. Written as DNA, the CDR3 is TGTGCCAGCAGTTTCGCGGATCGCTACGAGCAGTACTTC. The full variable domain, rest sourced from reference TRBV28 and TRBJ2-7, is DVKVTQSSRYLVKRTGEKVFLECVQDMDHENMFWYRQDPGLGLRLIYFSYDVKMKEKGDIPEGYSVSREKKERFSLILESASTNQTSMYLCASSFADRYEQYFGPGTRLTVT.

The J gene is TRBJ1-1, the V gene TRBV11-3; D not resolved. Trimming took off 5 bases at V and 0 bases at J, with 13 bases between the two ends. The CDR3 runs 15 residues. Germline V gene lookup returns CDR1 SGHNT and CDR2 YENEEA. The CDR3 region is CASSPELGLNTEAFF. CDR3 DNA: TGTGCCAGCAGCCCGGAGTTAGGTTTGAACACTGAAGCTTTCTTT.

The CDR3 DNA reads as TGTGCCAGCAGCTTGTTTATGGACAGGAGCTCCTATAATTCACCCCTCCACTTT. It is translated as CASSLFMDRSSYNSPLHF. The chain has TRBV5-6 and TRBJ1-6; 7 bases agree with TRBD1. Germline trimming cut 1 base from V and 0 bases from J; bases unmatched to any gene: 7. Germline lookup yields CDR1 SGHDT and CDR2 YYEEEE. The CDR3 totals 18 residues.

The J gene is TRBJ2-2, the V gene TRBV4-3; 8 bases align to TRBD2. The germline V gene encodes CDR1 LGHNA and CDR2 YSLEER. V was pared by 0 bases and J by 2 bases, with 8 bases of the junction left unmatched. The CDR3 extends over 18 amino acids. This chain's CDR3 is CASSQDRPGGRNTGELFF. CDR3 sequence (DNA): TGCGCCAGCAGCCAAGATCGCCCGGGAGGGCGCAACACCGGGGAGCTGTTTTTT.

This chain uses TRBV11-2 with TRBJ2-5; D remains unclear. The germline gives CDR1 SGHAT, CDR2 FQNNGV. The V end was cut by 6 bases, the J end by 7 bases, with 15 bases between. This CDR3 has 13 amino acids. In DNA form, the CDR3 reads TGTGCCAGCAGACCAGACACGGGTGGGACCCAGTACTTC. Translated: CASRPDTGGTQYF.

The chain links TRBV5-6 to TRBJ2-7, with TRBD1 matching over 7 bases. This CDR3 region has 15 residues. Germline CDR1 reads SGHDT; CDR2 reads YYEEEE. V lost 5 bases to trimming and J lost 2 bases; unmatched junction nucleotides: 10. The CDR3 DNA reads as TGTGCCAGCAGTTCACCCCAGGGGGATCCCTACGAGCAGTACTTC. It specifies CASSSPQGDPYEQYF.

The V and J genes are TRBV9 and TRBJ2-1, with 10 bases fitting TRBD2. The CDR3 covers 18 residues. The V gene end was trimmed by 7 bases and the J gene end by 8 bases; junction bases not matched to a gene: 21. The germline V gene encodes CDR1 SGDLS and CDR2 YYNGEE. CDR3 region: CASGEGASGSFNPHEQFF. Written as DNA, the CDR3 is TGTGCCAGCGGCGAGGGGGCTAGCGGGAGCTTTAACCCCCATGAGCAGTTCTTC.

The chain couples TRBV27 to TRBJ2-7; 8 nucleotides align to TRBD1. V dropped 4 bases and J dropped 4; count of bases not matched to a gene: 6. Germline CDR1 is MNHEY and CDR2 is SMNVEV (reference sequence). The CDR3 covers 14 residues. CDR3 DNA sequence: TGTGCCAGCAGTTCCGCAGGGGGCTCTTACGAGCAGTACTTC. It is translated as CASSSAGGSYEQYF.

The J gene is TRBJ2-7, the V gene TRBV27; D may match TRBD1 or TRBD2 (5 bases each). The germline V and J ends were trimmed by 5 bases and 7 bases, with 12 bases remaining between them. Germline lookup yields CDR1 MNHEY and CDR2 SMNVEV (reference sequence). This CDR3 spans 12 amino acids. The CDR3 spells CASSLPGREQYF. CDR3 bases: TGTGCCAGCAGTCTCCCGGGACGGGAGCAGTACTTC.

The chain has TRBV19 and TRBJ1-1; no definite D call. There are 14 residues in the CDR3. Germline assignment: CDR1 LNHDA and CDR2 SQIVND (reference sequence). The germline V and J ends were trimmed by 3 bases and 0 bases, with 8 bases remaining between them. The CDR3 is CASSMKAMNTEAFF. Written as DNA, the CDR3 is TGTGCCAGTAGTATGAAAGCGATGAACACTGAAGCTTTCTTT.

This chain connects TRBV7-9 to TRBJ2-7; D unclear. The germline gives CDR1 SEHNR, CDR2 FQNEAQ (reference sequence). There are 12 residues in the CDR3. The V and J ends lost 0 bases and 4 bases respectively, with 4 bases between them. As DNA, the CDR3 is TGTGCCAGCAGCTTAGCAATTTACGAGCAGTACTTC. Translated, it gives CASSLAIYEQYF.